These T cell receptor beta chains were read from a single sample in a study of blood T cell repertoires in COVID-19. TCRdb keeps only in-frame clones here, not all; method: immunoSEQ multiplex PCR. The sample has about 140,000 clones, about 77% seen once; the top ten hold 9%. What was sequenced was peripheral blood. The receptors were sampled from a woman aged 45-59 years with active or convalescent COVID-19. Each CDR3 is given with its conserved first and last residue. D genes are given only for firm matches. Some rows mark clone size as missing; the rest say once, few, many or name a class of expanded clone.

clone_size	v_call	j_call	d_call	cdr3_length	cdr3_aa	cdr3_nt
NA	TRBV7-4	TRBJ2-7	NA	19	CASSSTGRWVSTLPGEQYF	TGTGCCAGCAGCTCTACCGGTAGATGGGTTAGCACCCTCCCGGGGGAGCAGTACTTC
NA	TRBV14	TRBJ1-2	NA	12	CASSQLKYGYTF	TGTGCCAGCAGCCAATTAAAATATGGCTACACCTTC
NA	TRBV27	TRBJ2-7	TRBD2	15	CASSMGMTSGDEQYF	TGTGCCAGCAGTATGGGTATGACTAGCGGGGACGAGCAGTACTTC
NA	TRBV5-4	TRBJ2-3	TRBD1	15	CAIKTGGSSTDTQYF	TGTGCCATAAAGACAGGGGGGTCCTCCACAGATACGCAGTATTTT
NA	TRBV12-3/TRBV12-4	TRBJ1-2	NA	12	CASSFKRSGYTF	TGTGCCAGCAGTTTCAAGCGTAGCGGCTACACCTTC
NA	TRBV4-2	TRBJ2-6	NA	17	CASSQSFGSSGANVLTF	TGTGCCAGCAGCCAGAGCTTCGGGAGCTCTGGGGCCAACGTCCTGACTTTC
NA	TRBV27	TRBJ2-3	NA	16	CASSFLGSEGTDTQYF	TGTGCCAGCAGTTTCTTAGGGAGCGAGGGCACAGATACGCAGTATTTT
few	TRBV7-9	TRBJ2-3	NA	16	CASTPRGRGRADTQYF	TGTGCCAGCACCCCACGCGGCAGGGGTAGAGCAGATACGCAGTATTTT
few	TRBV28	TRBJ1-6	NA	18	CASSLGRWGLGTNSPLHF	TGTGCCAGCAGTTTGGGACGGTGGGGACTGGGCACTAATTCACCCCTCCACTTT
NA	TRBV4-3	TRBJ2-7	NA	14	CASSPNVGNHEQYF	TGCGCCAGCAGCCCAAATGTGGGCAACCACGAGCAGTACTTC
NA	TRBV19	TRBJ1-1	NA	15	CASSITRQRTDEAFF	TGTGCCAGTAGTATAACCCGACAAAGAACCGATGAAGCTTTCTTT
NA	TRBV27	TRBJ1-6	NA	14	CASSLIAGDSPLHF	TGTGCCAGCAGTTTAATAGCGGGGGATTCACCCCTCCACTTT
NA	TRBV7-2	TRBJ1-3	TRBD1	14	CASSPGQGRNTIYF	TGTGCCAGCAGCCCAGGACAGGGTAGAAACACCATATATTTT
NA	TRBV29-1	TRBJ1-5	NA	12	CSVGNSNQPQHF	TGCAGCGTTGGCAACAGTAATCAGCCCCAGCATTTT
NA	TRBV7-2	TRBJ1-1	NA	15	CASILNSGWNTEAFF	TGTGCCAGCATCCTAAACAGCGGTTGGAACACTGAAGCTTTCTTT
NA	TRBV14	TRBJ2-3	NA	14	CASSQEGHTDTQYF	TGTGCCAGCAGCCAAGAAGGACACACAGATACGCAGTATTTT
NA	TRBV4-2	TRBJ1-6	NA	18	CASSPDPQGSSYNSPLHF	TGTGCCAGCAGCCCGGACCCACAGGGAAGCTCCTATAATTCACCCCTCCACTTT
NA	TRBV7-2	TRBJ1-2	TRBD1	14	CASSSQGAGAGYTF	TGTGCCAGCAGCTCACAGGGGGCTGGGGCTGGCTACACCTTC
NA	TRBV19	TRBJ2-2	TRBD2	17	CASTLPGLAGNTGELFF	TGTGCCAGTACCCTCCCGGGACTAGCGGGGAACACCGGGGAGCTGTTTTTT
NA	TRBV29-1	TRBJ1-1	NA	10	CSVRDTEAFF	TGCAGCGTGAGGGACACTGAAGCTTTCTTT
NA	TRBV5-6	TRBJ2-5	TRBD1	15	CASSSGQGRFGTQYF	TGTGCCAGCAGCTCAGGACAGGGGCGTTTTGGGACCCAGTACTTC
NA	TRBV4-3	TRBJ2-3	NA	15	CASSQAGRATDTQYF	TGCGCCAGCAGCCAAGCCGGGAGAGCTACAGATACGCAGTATTTT
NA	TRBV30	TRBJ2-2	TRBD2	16	CAWSSGLAEITGELFF	TGTGCCTGGAGTTCAGGACTAGCGGAAATCACCGGGGAGCTGTTTTTT
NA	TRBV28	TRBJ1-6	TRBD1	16	CASSPPSGTDNSPLHF	TGTGCCAGCAGTCCTCCGTCCGGGACAGATAATTCACCCCTCCACTTT
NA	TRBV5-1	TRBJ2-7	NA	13	CASSGLSSYEQYF	TGCGCCAGTTCGGGACTTAGCTCCTACGAGCAGTACTTC
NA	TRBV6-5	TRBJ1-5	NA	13	CASSYGDSQPQHF	TGTGCCAGCAGTTACGGCGACAGTCAGCCCCAGCATTTT